This note documents a single TCR beta chain sequence. TCRdb re-analysed the 5' RACE reads in MiXCR, keeping a single row per CDR3 protein. The table records 350,000 to 450,000 distinct CDR3 sequences, 20% to 25% of them present only once. These data originate in a study of T-cell memory formation after mild COVID-19. For the study at large: Among the donors, TCR clusters were largely specific to each donor.

This CDR3 has 13 amino acids. Germline V gene data show CDR1 as KGHDR and CDR2 as SFDVKD. Trimming took off 3 bases at V and 5 bases at J, with 9 bases between the two ends. The chain has TRBV24-1 and TRBJ2-5; unclear D gene. This receptor was obtained from an adult woman who had mild COVID-19 (a few samples of this study predate the infection). Cell type and time point are not known. The sample taken for sequencing was PBMCs or a T cell subset sorted from them (not recorded which). The CDR3, as DNA: TGTGCCACCAGTGATCCGGCCAAGGAGACCCAGTACTTC. It specifies CATSDPAKETQYF.